This TCR beta chain was retrieved from a study of blood T cell repertoires in COVID-19. Across the study: There were acute and convalescent COVID-19 samples, and they came from the United States, Italy and Spain.

As processed by the authors: Reference gene primer amplification gave nucleated cell count estimates. The table came from immunoSEQ multiplex PCR; TCRdb's copy has only in-frame clones and leaves some out. The D gene and trimming were derived from the DNA, and the V and J assignments and clone size from that table. The sample carries 200,000 to 250,000 clones, approximately 80% recorded once. V lost 7 bases, J lost 7 bases, and 7 bases lay in between. The length of the CDR3 is 11 residues. In germline, CDR1 is SNHLY, CDR2 FYNNEI. Participants had their cohort set by participant-reported clinical history. Symptom resolution, clearance, or two negative PCRs marked donors in Cohort 3 as recovered.

The sample comprised PBMCs or T cells enriched from blood (not recorded which). This TCR came from a man between 60 and 75 years old who had recovered from COVID-19. This chain connects TRBV2 to TRBJ1-4; no firm D call. CDR3 bases: TGTGCCAGCAAAGACACTGAAAAACTGTTTTTT. It encodes CASKDTEKLFF.